The 23 T cell receptor beta chains below come from one sample, sequenced in a study of T-cell reconstitution after alpha-beta-depleted transplantation in children. Using unique molecular identifiers, the investigators prepared the TCRbeta library. TCRdb used MiXCR to reprocess the PCR reads, holding one entry per CDR3 protein. Seen here are about half a million distinct CDR3 sequences, around 12% observed once, and the top ten hold around 5.6%. The sample here was PBMCs from the stem cell graft donor, taken from the stem cell graft. The receptors shown here come from a human donor who donated a stem cell graft to a child with combined immunodeficiency.

The chain is built from TRBV18 and TRBJ2-3; 12 nucleotides agree with TRBD2. Germline V gives CDR1 KGHSH, CDR2 LQKENI. This CDR3 is 20 amino acids long. Trimming took 1 base from V and 3 from J; bases not matched to a gene: 14. The DNA for the CDR3 is TGTGCCAGCTCACCACAGGACCTTCTAGCGGGAGGGCCGAAGACAGATACGCAGTATTTT. Protein product: CASSPQDLLAGGPKTDTQYF. Using reference TRBV18 and TRBJ2-3 for the parts outside the CDR3, the full variable domain is NAGVMQNPRHLVRRRGQEARLRCSPMKGHSHVYWYRQLPEEGLKFMVYLQKENIIDESGMPKERFSAEFPKEGPSILRIQQVVRGDSAAYFCASSPQDLLAGGPKTDTQYFGPGTRLTVL.

This clonotype was observed a few times. The chain links TRBV9 to TRBJ2-1; possibly TRBD2 for D (6 bases). Germline V lookup: CDR1 SGDLS, CDR2 YYNGEE. Trimming shortened V by 0 bases and J by 1 base, and 8 bases separated the two germline ends. This CDR3 has 15 amino acids. The CDR3 nucleotides are TGTGCCAGCAGCGTAGCTGGGGGGTCCTACAATGAGCAGTTCTTC. Residues: CASSVAGGSYNEQFF.

Comment on this clonotype: Given a much more abundant clone one base away, this may be a read error. In nucleotides, the CDR3 is TGTGCCAGCAGCGCCGGGACAGGGGGCGCCCATGCGCAGTATTTT. This sequence encodes CASSAGTGGAHAQYF. This chain joins TRBV12-3 or TRBV12-4 and TRBJ2-3; 12 bases fit TRBD1. The CDR3 is 15 amino acids. Unmatched junction bases numbered 11, after V lost 6 bases and J lost 10 bases.

CDR3 loop: CASSAASGVGGYTF. DNA for the CDR3: TGTGCCAGCAGTGCCGCCTCAGGGGTCGGGGGCTACACCTTC. The rearrangement links TRBV27 to TRBJ1-2; D possibly corresponds to TRBD1 (6 bases). CDR3 size: 14 residues. CDR1 is MNHEY and CDR2 is SMNVEV in the germline V gene (reference sequence). Trimming stripped 5 bases from V and 8 bases from J, with 18 bases between.

This chain uses TRBV7-9 with TRBJ1-2, with 9 bases matching TRBD1. Germline CDR1 reads SEHNR; CDR2 reads FQNEAQ (reference sequence). V dropped 3 bases and J dropped 4; count of bases not matched to a gene: 6. CDR3 length equals 15 residues. The CDR3 spells CASSFSDRGPYGYTF. CDR3 DNA: TGTGCCAGCAGCTTCTCGGACAGGGGACCCTATGGCTACACCTTC.

This clonotype was detected a few times. The V and J genes are TRBV6-2 or TRBV6-3 and TRBJ2-5; 9 bases line up with TRBD2. The germline V gene encodes CDR1 MNHEY and CDR2 SVGEGT. V dropped 2 bases and J dropped 4; count of bases not matched to a gene: 5. This CDR3 is built from 15 residues. The CDR3 bases are TGTGCCAGCAGTTACGGTAGCGGGGGAGGAGAGACCCAGTACTTC. It specifies CASSYGSGGGETQYF.

This clonotype was seen ten or more times. CDR3 protein: CAARTGGGYEQYF. The CDR3 DNA follows: TGTGCCGCCCGGACAGGGGGCGGCTACGAGCAGTACTTC. The chain uses TRBV10-3 and TRBJ2-7; TRBD1 aligns across 11 bases. V lost 11 bases and J lost 3; bases outside the gene matches: 6. The CDR3 runs to 13 residues. Germline loops: CDR1 ENHRY, CDR2 SYGVKD.

This clonotype was counted only a few times. V and J are TRBV5-5 and TRBJ1-5; TRBD1 is a possible D gene (6 bases). CDR1 and CDR2 from the germline V gene are SGHKS and YYEKEE (reference sequence). The CDR3 is 16 residues long. Between the trimmed V and J ends, which lost 0 bases and 0 bases, there was a span of 10 bases. In nucleotides, the CDR3 is TGTGCCAGCAGCTTGGAACAGGGCTATAGCAATCAGCCCCAGCATTTT. Translation gives CASSLEQGYSNQPQHF.

This chain uses TRBV30 with TRBJ1-2; D is uncertain. V was pared by 3 bases and J by 3 bases, with 8 bases between. This CDR3 spans 12 amino acids. Germline CDR1 GTSNPN, CDR2 SVGIG (reference sequence). CDR3 protein: CAWRTEDYGYTF. The CDR3 bases are TGTGCCTGGAGGACGGAAGACTATGGCTACACCTTC.

The chain recombines TRBV4-2 with TRBJ2-1, with 9 nucleotides matching TRBD2. The CDR3 is 16 residues long. Germline V gives CDR1 LGHNA, CDR2 YNFKEQ. With V trimmed by 2 bases and J by 8 bases, 10 bases remained unmatched. The CDR3 protein is CASSQFSGRNRDEQFF. CDR3 DNA: TGTGCCAGCAGCCAATTTAGCGGGAGAAACCGTGATGAGCAGTTCTTC.

The chain is built from TRBV5-1 and TRBJ2-7, with D possibly TRBD1 on 5 matching bases. Trimming took 2 bases from V and 3 from J, leaving 15 bases between them. CDR3 length: 15 residues. The germline V gene encodes CDR1 SGHRS and CDR2 YFSETQ. DNA of the CDR3: TGCGCCAGCAGCTTCCGACAGCGTGGGCTCTACGAGCAGTACTTC. Translated: CASSFRQRGLYEQYF. The full variable domain, in which reference TRBV5-1 and TRBJ2-7 provide the parts outside the CDR3, is KAGVTQTPRYLIKTRGQQVTLSCSPISGHRSVSWYQQTPGQGLQFLFEYFSETQRNKGNFPGRFSGRQFSNSRSEMNVSTLELGDSALYLCASSFRQRGLYEQYFGPGTRLTVT.

The chain is built from TRBV9 and TRBJ2-1; D possibly matches TRBD1 or TRBD2 (6 bases each). The CDR3 is 14 residues long. V dropped 4 bases and J dropped 9 bases, with 17 bases sitting between them. Germline CDR1 reads SGDLS; CDR2 reads YYNGEE. The CDR3 coding sequence is TGTGCCAGCAGCACATCAAGGGGGGCGGTTGAGCAGTTCTTC. Translated, it gives CASSTSRGAVEQFF.

The V and J genes are TRBV24-1 and TRBJ1-5; 7 bases fit TRBD1. V shed 10 bases, J shed 5 bases, and the junction held 7 bases outside the gene matches. CDR3 length: 13 amino acids. Germline CDR1 KGHDR, CDR2 SFDVKD. CDR3 amino acids: CATRQGADQPQHF. In DNA form, the CDR3 reads TGTGCCACTCGACAGGGAGCGGATCAGCCCCAGCATTTT.

This clonotype was observed at least ten times. The chain joins TRBV5-5 to TRBJ2-1; D not resolved. The CDR3 length is 14 residues. Germline lookup yields CDR1 SGHKS and CDR2 YYEKEE (reference sequence). V was cut by 1 base and J by 5 bases, with 10 bases left in between. CDR3 DNA sequence: TGTGCCAGCAGCTTGTTAAACCGGAACAATGAGCAGTTCTTC. Translation: CASSLLNRNNEQFF.

The chain employs TRBV5-6 and TRBJ2-1; TRBD2 agrees at 13 bases. This CDR3 has 18 residues. The germline V gene encodes CDR1 SGHDT and CDR2 YYEEEE. The V and J ends lost 4 bases and 5 bases, in that order; junction bases with no gene match: 12. Written as DNA, the CDR3 is TGTGCCAGCAGCCCTAAACCGACCGGACTAGCGGGGGACAATGAGCAGTTCTTC. Protein sequence: CASSPKPTGLAGDNEQFF.

In its sample, this clonotype was seen many times. V is TRBV9 and J is TRBJ1-1; D not resolved. V was trimmed by 0 bases and J by 2 bases, leaving 11 bases between them. The CDR3 is 15 residues long. Germline-derived CDR1 and CDR2 are SGDLS and YYNGEE. CDR3 DNA sequence: TGTGCCAGCAGCGTAGCTACGGGAGCCAACACTGAAGCTTTCTTT. This sequence encodes CASSVATGANTEAFF.

This clonotype came up a few times. The CDR3 region is CASSQDGEAADTQYF. The CDR3 DNA is TGCGCCAGCAGCCAAGATGGGGAGGCTGCGGATACGCAGTATTTT. The genes are TRBV4-3 and TRBJ2-3; possibly TRBD2 for D (6 bases). V dropped 0 bases and J dropped 6 bases, with 13 bases sitting between them. The CDR3 totals 15 residues. Germline lookup yields CDR1 LGHNA and CDR2 YSLEER.

This clonotype occurred a few times. The chain is built from TRBV29-1 and TRBJ2-4; D may be TRBD1 or TRBD2 (5 bases each). The V and J ends lost 0 bases and 8 bases respectively, with 14 bases between them. Germline assignment: CDR1 SQVTM and CDR2 ANQGSEA. This CDR3 is built from 14 residues. This CDR3 is CSVEEDTGTDIQYF. The CDR3, as DNA: TGCAGCGTTGAAGAGGATACCGGGACGGACATTCAGTACTTC.

This clonotype was found a few times. The gene calls are TRBV29-1 and TRBJ2-3; no firm D call. There are 10 residues in the CDR3. Germline CDR1 SQVTM, CDR2 ANQGSEA. V dropped 7 bases and J dropped 11 bases, with 13 bases sitting between them. CDR3: CSGTGVVQYF. The CDR3 nucleotides are TGCAGCGGAACCGGAGTGGTGCAGTATTTT.

The chain links TRBV2 to TRBJ2-3; D may be TRBD1 (6 bases). This CDR3 comprises 15 residues. Trimming took off 2 bases at V and 1 base at J, with 10 bases between the two ends. The germline gives CDR1 SNHLY, CDR2 FYNNEI. The CDR3 here is CASSETGSGTDTQYF. In nucleotides, the CDR3 is TGTGCCAGCAGTGAAACAGGGAGTGGCACAGATACGCAGTATTTT.

This chain uses TRBV7-9 with TRBJ2-7; a weak D match, TRBD1 (5 bases). V gave up 2 bases and J gave up 5 bases, with 10 bases separating them. Germline V gives CDR1 SEHNR, CDR2 FQNEAQ (reference sequence). The CDR3 is made up of 13 amino acids. The CDR3: CASSLSQGHEQYF. The CDR3 DNA reads as TGTGCCAGCAGCTTAAGCCAGGGCCACGAGCAGTACTTC.

This clonotype was observed many times. The chain recombines TRBV29-1 with TRBJ1-1; weak D call: TRBD1 (5 bases). V was trimmed by 0 bases and J by 7 bases, leaving 12 bases between them. CDR3 length: 13 amino acids. The germline V gene encodes CDR1 SQVTM and CDR2 ANQGSEA. In DNA form, the CDR3 reads TGCAGCGTTGAAGACGAGGGACTCAATGAAGCTTTCTTT. This gives the protein CSVEDEGLNEAFF.

The chain links TRBV29-1 to TRBJ2-7, with no clear D. V lost 2 bases and J lost 0, with 8 bases in between. CDR1 SQVTM and CDR2 ANQGSEA come from the germline V gene. CDR3 size: 13 residues. In DNA form, the CDR3 reads TGCAGCGTTGAAACAGAAAGCTCCTACGAGCAGTACTTC. Translated, it gives CSVETESSYEQYF.